The 28 T cell receptor beta chains in this list originate from one sample, sequenced in a study of T cell repertoires in cytomegalovirus infection. Using its own MiXCR run on the reads, TCRdb lists one record per CDR3 protein. Here the sample spans under 200,000 distinct CDR3 sequences, approximately 30% being singletons. Source material: PBMCs. The receptors here all came from a human donor in good health (CMV status not recorded). Some clones in this sample may be carry-over from other donors' samples.

This clonotype has ten or more counts. The chain couples TRBV7-2 to TRBJ2-7, with 9 bases aligning to TRBD1. The CDR3 has 15 amino acids. V shed 5 bases, J shed 3 bases, and the junction held 8 bases outside the gene matches. CDR1 SGHTA and CDR2 FQGNSA come from the germline V gene. The CDR3, as DNA: TGTGCCAGCAGCGCTGCCGGGACAGGGAACTACGAGCAGTACTTC. Translating it yields CASSAAGTGNYEQYF. Variable domain in full (rest from reference TRBV7-2 and TRBJ2-7): GAGVSQSPSNKVTEKGKDVELRCDPISGHTALYWYRQSLGQGLEFLIYFQGNSAPDKSGLPSDRFSAERTGGSVSTLTIQRTQQEDSAVYLCASSAAGTGNYEQYFGPGTRLTVT.

The rearrangement links TRBV20-1 to TRBJ2-1; D might be TRBD2 (6 bases). This CDR3 spans 13 amino acids. V shed 5 bases and J shed 7 bases, with 15 bases lying between them. The germline gives CDR1 DFQATT, CDR2 SNEGSKA (reference sequence). The CDR3 loop reads CSARTNPGNEQFF. DNA of the CDR3: TGCAGTGCTCGGACTAACCCTGGGAATGAGCAGTTCTTC.

This clonotype has just a few counts. The J gene is TRBJ1-1, the V gene TRBV11-1, with 9 bases fitting TRBD1. From germline, CDR1 is SGHAT and CDR2 FQDESV (reference sequence). The trim removed 4 bases at V and 1 base at J, leaving 10 bases unmatched. There are 17 residues in the CDR3. The DNA of the CDR3 is TGTGCCAGCAGCTCACGTCCCGGGACAGGGACGAACACTGAAGCTTTCTTT. Protein sequence: CASSSRPGTGTNTEAFF.

The V gene is TRBV19, the J gene TRBJ2-2; tentatively, D is TRBD2 (6 bases). V shed 10 bases and J shed 0 bases, with 21 bases lying between them. CDR3 length: 17 amino acids. Germline CDR1 LNHDA, CDR2 SQIVND (reference sequence). CDR3 amino acids: CATGKEEGIPNTGELFF. The CDR3 bases are TGTGCCACCGGTAAAGAGGAGGGGATACCGAACACCGGGGAGCTGTTTTTT.

The sample holds a few counts of this clonotype. The CDR3 DNA follows: TGTGCCAGCGGAAACAAGTCCTACGAGCAGTACTTC. This translates into CASGNKSYEQYF. The chain is built from TRBV12-3 or TRBV12-4 and TRBJ2-7; no definite D call. The CDR3 runs to 12 residues. V was shortened by 8 bases and J by 1 base, with 9 bases between the two germline ends.

This clonotype was observed a few times. The V gene is TRBV7-3, the J gene TRBJ2-2; D is ambiguous. Deletions cut 2 bases from V and 4 bases from J, with 11 bases between. Germline CDR1 SGHTA, CDR2 FQGTGA. The CDR3 contains 15 residues. The CDR3 DNA sequence: TGTGCCAGCAGCTTATCGGGCTCTTCCACCGGGGAGCTGTTTTTT. It codes for CASSLSGSSTGELFF. Using reference TRBV7-3 and TRBJ2-2 for the parts outside the CDR3, the full variable domain is GAGVSQTPSNKVTEKGKYVELRCDPISGHTALYWYRQSLGQGPEFLIYFQGTGAADDSGLPNDRFFAVRPEGSVSTLKIQRTERGDSAVYLCASSLSGSSTGELFFGEGSRLTVL.

V and J are TRBV12-3 or TRBV12-4 and TRBJ2-3; D is unclear. The ends were cut back, 5 bases at V and 6 bases at J, with 9 bases in the middle. The CDR3 sequence is 12 residues long. CDR3 DNA sequence: TGTGCCAGCAGTCTGGCGAGGGATACGCAGTATTTT. Protein: CASSLARDTQYF.

The rearrangement uses TRBV7-4 and TRBJ2-7; TRBD1 aligns across 9 bases. The CDR3 is 16 amino acids. The germline CDR1 and CDR2 sequences are SGHVT and SQSDAQ. Trimming took 8 bases from V and 4 from J; bases not matched to a gene: 15. CDR3 in DNA: TGTGCCAGCTTCCCCCCTAGGGACAGGGAAGAGTACGAGCAGTACTTC. It specifies CASFPPRDREEYEQYF.

This clonotype was seen only a few times. V and J are TRBV2 and TRBJ2-5; D remains unclear. Germline-derived CDR1 and CDR2 are SNHLY and FYNNEI. This CDR3 is 12 amino acids long. V shed 3 bases and J shed 5 bases, with 7 bases lying between them. In DNA form, the CDR3 reads TGTGCCAGCAGTGAGAACCGGGAGACCCAGTACTTC. Translated: CASSENRETQYF.

The chain is built from TRBV2 and TRBJ2-7, with D perhaps TRBD1 (5 bases). The CDR3 is 14 amino acids. Looked up from germline, CDR1 is SNHLY and CDR2 is FYNNEI. Trimming pared 3 bases from V and 0 bases from J, leaving 9 bases between. CDR3 sequence (DNA): TGTGCCAGCAGTGATATGGACACCTCCTACGAGCAGTACTTC. Amino acid sequence: CASSDMDTSYEQYF.

This clonotype was recorded a few times. The V gene is TRBV6-6, the J gene TRBJ2-5, with 9 nucleotides matching TRBD2. V was pared by 5 bases and J by 5 bases, with 9 bases of the junction left unmatched. Germline CDR1 is MNHNY and CDR2 is SVGAGI (reference sequence). The CDR3 loop spans 15 amino acids. CDR3 DNA sequence: TGTGCCAGCAGTACTCTAGCGGGGCTGGGGGAGACCCAGTACTTC. This translates into CASSTLAGLGETQYF.

This clonotype was seen a few times. The chain combines TRBV11-1 with TRBJ2-7, with D unclear. Trimming left V 1 base short and J 2 bases short, with 9 bases between. The CDR3 covers 14 residues. In germline, CDR1 is SGHAT, CDR2 FQDESV (reference sequence). DNA for the CDR3: TGTGCCAGCAGCTTAGATGTAGAGGCCTACGAGCAGTACTTC. Translation gives CASSLDVEAYEQYF.

The chain links TRBV2 to TRBJ1-1; D is possibly TRBD1 (6 bases). V shed 8 bases and J shed 2 bases, with 21 bases lying between them. The CDR3 contains 16 residues. CDR1 and CDR2 from the germline V gene are SNHLY and FYNNEI. CDR3 protein: CASLKRDTSFNTEAFF. The CDR3 nucleotides read TGTGCCAGCCTTAAGAGGGACACCAGCTTCAACACTGAAGCTTTCTTT. Looking up the rest from reference TRBV2 and TRBJ1-1 gives the full variable domain: EPEVTQTPSHQVTQMGQEVILRCVPISNHLYFYWYRQILGQKVEFLVSFYNNEISEKSEIFDDQFSVERPDGSNFTLKIRSTKLEDSAMYFCASLKRDTSFNTEAFFGQGTRLTVV.

V is TRBV12-3 or TRBV12-4 and J is TRBJ2-7, with D maybe TRBD2 (6 bases). This CDR3 contains 13 residues. Trimming cost V 5 bases and J 7 bases, with 15 bases left between them. The CDR3 spells CASSPNFGGEQYF. As DNA, the CDR3 is TGTGCCAGCAGTCCCAACTTTGGAGGGGAGCAGTACTTC.

The table lists this clonotype with many counts. The J gene is TRBJ1-4, the V gene TRBV19, with 7 bases matching TRBD1. The length of the CDR3 is 15 residues. Germline V gene sequence: CDR1 LNHDA, CDR2 SQIVND (reference sequence). V shed 6 bases and J 0 bases; nucleotides not matched to a gene: 4. CDR3 amino acids: CASRRDRATNEKLFF. The CDR3 DNA is TGTGCCAGTAGACGGGACAGAGCAACTAATGAAAAACTGTTTTTT.

This clonotype was counted many times. The gene calls are TRBV14 and TRBJ1-6; 7 bases agree with TRBD1. The J segment lost 7 bases and the V segment lost 3 bases, leaving 3 bases of the junction unmatched. The length of the CDR3 is 14 residues. Germline loops: CDR1 SGHDN, CDR2 FVKESK. The CDR3 nucleotides read TGTGCCAGCAGCCAGCAGGGGGGAAATTCACCCCTCCACTTT. This sequence encodes CASSQQGGNSPLHF.

This rearrangement joins TRBV9 to TRBJ2-1; no clear D gene. The CDR3 has 14 amino acids. Trimming left V 4 bases short and J 3 bases short, with 11 bases between. CDR1 is SGDLS, CDR2 YYNGEE, per germline. The CDR3 region is CASSPRLNYNEQFF. For the CDR3, the DNA is TGTGCCAGCAGCCCCAGACTGAACTACAATGAGCAGTTCTTC.

At least ten counts were recorded for this clonotype. V is TRBV11-2 and J is TRBJ2-3, with D unresolved. The CDR3 loop spans 12 amino acids. The V and J ends lost 5 bases and 7 bases respectively, with 10 bases between them. Germline V gene lookup returns CDR1 SGHAT and CDR2 FQNNGV. The CDR3 DNA follows: TGTGCCAGCAGCCGCACGAGGCATACGCAGTATTTT. Residues: CASSRTRHTQYF. The full variable domain, in which reference TRBV11-2 and TRBJ2-3 provide the parts outside the CDR3, is EAGVAQSPRYKIIEKRQSVAFWCNPISGHATLYWYQQILGQGPKLLIQFQNNGVVDDSQLPKDRFSAERLKGVDSTLKIQPAKLEDSAVYLCASSRTRHTQYFGPGTRLTVL.

The chain recombines TRBV12-3 or TRBV12-4 with TRBJ2-5, with TRBD1 as a possible D gene (5 bases). The V end was cut by 1 base, the J end by 3 bases, with 12 bases between. This CDR3 comprises 15 residues. The CDR3 spells CASSLGRDGEETQYF. CDR3 coding DNA: TGTGCCAGCAGTTTAGGCAGGGATGGGGAAGAGACCCAGTACTTC.

The sample holds one count of this clonotype. This chain links TRBV6-1 with TRBJ2-3; 10 positions agree with TRBD1. Germline-derived CDR1 and CDR2 are MNHNS and SASEGT. This CDR3 contains 16 residues. Trimming removed 0 bases from V and 6 bases from J; junction bases left unmatched: 6. CDR3 residues: CASSEAAPDRGDTQYF. The CDR3 DNA reads TGTGCCAGCAGTGAAGCGGCCCCGGACAGGGGGGATACGCAGTATTTT.

This clonotype was detected a few times. V and J are TRBV7-6 and TRBJ1-1; 7 nucleotides agree with TRBD1. The germline CDR1 and CDR2 sequences are SGHVS and FNYEAQ. This CDR3 region has 14 residues. V lost 0 bases to trimming and J lost 7 bases; unmatched junction nucleotides: 5. CDR3 nucleotide sequence: TGTGCCAGCAGCTTAGCGGAGGGGGCGCATGAAGCTTTCTTT. It yields the protein CASSLAEGAHEAFF. Drawing the rest from reference TRBV7-6 and TRBJ1-1, the complete variable domain is GAGVSQSPRYKVTKRGQDVALRCDPISGHVSLYWYRQALGQGPEFLTYFNYEAQQDKSGLPNDRFSAERPEGSISTLTIQRTEQRDSAMYRCASSLAEGAHEAFFGQGTRLTVV.

This clonotype was counted at least ten times. The V and J genes are TRBV7-8 and TRBJ2-1; 16 nucleotides align to TRBD2. Losses at the gene ends were 6 bases for V and 9 bases for J; bases not matched to a gene: 11. The CDR3 length is 17 residues. Germline CDR1 and CDR2: SGHVS and FQNEAQ. CDR3 sequence: CASRHQVGLAGGSEQFF. CDR3 DNA: TGTGCCAGCAGACACCAAGTGGGACTAGCGGGGGGGAGTGAGCAGTTCTTC.

The rearrangement uses TRBV5-6 and TRBJ2-5, with unresolved D. Germline loops: CDR1 SGHDT, CDR2 YYEEEE. Trimming pared 4 bases from V and 4 bases from J, leaving 11 bases between. This CDR3 is 13 amino acids long. The CDR3 region is CASSRRAGETQYF. The CDR3 DNA follows: TGTGCCAGCAGCCGACGGGCAGGAGAGACCCAGTACTTC.

This clonotype was counted a few times. V usage is TRBV7-2 and J usage is TRBJ1-2; 7 bases agree with TRBD1. This CDR3 region has 14 residues. Losses at the gene ends were 5 bases for V and 4 bases for J; bases not matched to a gene: 7. The germline CDR1 and CDR2 sequences are SGHTA and FQGNSA. CDR3 sequence: CASSLRGDGYGYTF. CDR3 DNA: TGTGCCAGCAGCCTCAGGGGGGACGGCTATGGCTACACCTTC.

The chain uses TRBV5-4 and TRBJ2-3; 7 nucleotides line up with TRBD2. Germline V gene data show CDR1 as SGHNT and CDR2 as YYREEE (reference sequence). The CDR3 is 15 residues long. The V and J ends lost 4 bases and 4 bases, in that order; junction bases with no gene match: 9. The CDR3 reads CASSGRTRRADTQYF. CDR3 DNA: TGTGCCAGCAGCGGGAGGACTAGGCGGGCAGATACGCAGTATTTT.

At least ten counts were recorded for this clonotype. V usage is TRBV7-2 and J usage is TRBJ1-4; a weak D match, TRBD1 (5 bases). V was shortened by 1 base and J by 8 bases, with 17 bases between the two germline ends. Germline values: CDR1 SGHTA, CDR2 FQGNSA. The CDR3 runs 16 residues. CDR3 DNA sequence: TGTGCCAGCAGCTTAGGAGGGGCAGGGCTGGGAGAAAAACTGTTTTTT. Its protein is CASSLGGAGLGEKLFF.

There are many counts of this clonotype. The chain is built from TRBV19 and TRBJ2-1; 10 nucleotides align to TRBD1. V lost 4 bases and J lost 10; bases outside the gene matches: 4. The CDR3 runs 13 residues. Germline V gives CDR1 LNHDA, CDR2 SQIVND (reference sequence). The CDR3 sequence: CASSTDRGNEQFF. The CDR3 DNA follows: TGTGCCAGTAGTACGGACAGGGGGAACGAGCAGTTCTTC.

V is TRBV6-2 or TRBV6-3 and J is TRBJ1-5; possibly TRBD1 for D (5 bases). The V gene's germline CDR1 is MNHEY and CDR2 SVGEGT. V lost 6 bases and J lost 5, with 26 bases in between. This CDR3 contains 18 residues. CDR3 in amino acids: CASSRIKRGPEGHQPQHF. The CDR3 DNA is TGTGCCAGCAGCAGAATAAAAAGGGGCCCCGAAGGTCATCAGCCCCAGCATTTT.